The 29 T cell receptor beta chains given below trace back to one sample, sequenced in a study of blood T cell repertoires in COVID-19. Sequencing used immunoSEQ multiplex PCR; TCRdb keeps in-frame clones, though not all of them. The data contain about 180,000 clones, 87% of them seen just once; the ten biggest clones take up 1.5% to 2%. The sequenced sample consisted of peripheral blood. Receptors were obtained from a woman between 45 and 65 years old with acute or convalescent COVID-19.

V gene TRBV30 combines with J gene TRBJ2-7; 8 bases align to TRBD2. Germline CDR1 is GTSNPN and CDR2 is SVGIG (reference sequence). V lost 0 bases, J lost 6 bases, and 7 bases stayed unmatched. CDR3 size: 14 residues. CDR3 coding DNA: TGTGCCTGGAGTGTACGACGGGAGGGCTTCGAGCAGTACTTC. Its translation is CAWSVRREGFEQYF.

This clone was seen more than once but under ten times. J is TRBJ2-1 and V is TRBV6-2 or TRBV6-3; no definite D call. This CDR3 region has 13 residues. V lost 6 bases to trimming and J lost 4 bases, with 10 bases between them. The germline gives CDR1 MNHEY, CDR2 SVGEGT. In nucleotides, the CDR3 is TGTGCCAGCAGCCCAGGAGCATACAATGAGCAGTTCTTC. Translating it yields CASSPGAYNEQFF.

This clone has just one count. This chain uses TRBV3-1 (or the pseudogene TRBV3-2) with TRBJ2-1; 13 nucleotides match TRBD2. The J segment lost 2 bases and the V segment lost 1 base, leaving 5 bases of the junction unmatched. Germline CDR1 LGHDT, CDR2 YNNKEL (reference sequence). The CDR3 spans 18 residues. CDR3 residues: CASSQAPGTSGAYNEQFF. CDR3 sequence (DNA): TGTGCCAGCAGCCAAGCCCCCGGGACTAGCGGGGCCTACAATGAGCAGTTCTTC.

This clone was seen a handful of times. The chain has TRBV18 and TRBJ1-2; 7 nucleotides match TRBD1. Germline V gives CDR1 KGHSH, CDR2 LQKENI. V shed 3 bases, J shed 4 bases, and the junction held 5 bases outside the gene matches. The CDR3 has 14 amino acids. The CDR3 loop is CASSPGTETYGYTF. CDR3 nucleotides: TGTGCCAGCTCACCGGGGACAGAGACCTATGGCTACACCTTC.

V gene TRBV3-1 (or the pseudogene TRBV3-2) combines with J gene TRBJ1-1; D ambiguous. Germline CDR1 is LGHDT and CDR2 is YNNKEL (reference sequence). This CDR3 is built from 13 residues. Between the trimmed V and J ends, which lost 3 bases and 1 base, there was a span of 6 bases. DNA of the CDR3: TGTGCCAGCAGCCATCGACAGAACACTGAAGCTTTCTTT. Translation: CASSHRQNTEAFF.

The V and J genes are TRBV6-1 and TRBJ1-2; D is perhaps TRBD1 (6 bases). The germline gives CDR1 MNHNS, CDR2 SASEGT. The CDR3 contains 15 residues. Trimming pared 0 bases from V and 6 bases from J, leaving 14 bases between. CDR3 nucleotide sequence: TGTGCCAGCAGTGAAGCTGGGAGGGGGGGAAATGGCTACACCTTC. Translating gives CASSEAGRGGNGYTF.

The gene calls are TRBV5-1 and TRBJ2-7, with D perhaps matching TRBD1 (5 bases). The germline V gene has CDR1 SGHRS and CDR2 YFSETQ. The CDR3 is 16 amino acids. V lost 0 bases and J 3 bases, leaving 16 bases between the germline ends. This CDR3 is CASSLAISAGRYEQYF. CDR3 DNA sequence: TGCGCCAGCAGCTTGGCCATTTCGGCAGGGCGCTACGAGCAGTACTTC.

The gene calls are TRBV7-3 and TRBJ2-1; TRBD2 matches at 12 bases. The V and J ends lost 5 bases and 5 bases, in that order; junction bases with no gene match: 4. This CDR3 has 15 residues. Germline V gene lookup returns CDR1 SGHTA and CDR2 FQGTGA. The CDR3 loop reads CASSARTSGNNEQFF. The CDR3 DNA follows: TGTGCCAGCAGCGCACGGACTAGCGGGAACAATGAGCAGTTCTTC.

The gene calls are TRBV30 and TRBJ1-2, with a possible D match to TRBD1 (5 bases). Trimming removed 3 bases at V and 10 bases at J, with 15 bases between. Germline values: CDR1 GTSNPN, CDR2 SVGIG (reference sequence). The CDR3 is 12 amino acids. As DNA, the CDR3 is TGTGCCTGGAGAGGGGCAAAGATTGCCTACACCTTC. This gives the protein CAWRGAKIAYTF.

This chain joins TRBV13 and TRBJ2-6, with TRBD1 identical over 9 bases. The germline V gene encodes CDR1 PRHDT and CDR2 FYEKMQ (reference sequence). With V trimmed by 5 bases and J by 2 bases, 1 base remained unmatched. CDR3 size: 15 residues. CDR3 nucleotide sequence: TGTGCCAGCAGCAGGGACAGGGCTGGGGCCAACGTCCTGACTTTC. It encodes CASSRDRAGANVLTF. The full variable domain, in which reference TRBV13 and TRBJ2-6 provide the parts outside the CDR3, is AAGVIQSPRHLIKEKRETATLKCYPIPRHDTVYWYQQGPGQDPQFLISFYEKMQSDKGSIPDRFSAQQFSDYHSELNMSSLELGDSALYFCASSRDRAGANVLTFGAGSRLTVL.

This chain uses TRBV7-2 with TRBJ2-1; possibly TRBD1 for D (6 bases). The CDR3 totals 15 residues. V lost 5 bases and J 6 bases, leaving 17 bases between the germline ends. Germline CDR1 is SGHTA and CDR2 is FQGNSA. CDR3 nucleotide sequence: TGTGCCAGCAGCCGCGCACAGGGTGAGGGCAATGAGCAGTTCTTC. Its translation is CASSRAQGEGNEQFF.

CDR3 residues: CASNRGEYQETQYF. The CDR3 nucleotides are TGTGCCAGCAACCGGGGGGAGTACCAAGAGACCCAGTACTTC. The V and J genes are TRBV6-5 and TRBJ2-5; 7 bases agree with TRBD2. Per germline, CDR1 MNHEY and CDR2 SVGAGI. The V and J ends lost 7 bases and 0 bases, in that order; junction bases with no gene match: 5. There are 14 residues in the CDR3.

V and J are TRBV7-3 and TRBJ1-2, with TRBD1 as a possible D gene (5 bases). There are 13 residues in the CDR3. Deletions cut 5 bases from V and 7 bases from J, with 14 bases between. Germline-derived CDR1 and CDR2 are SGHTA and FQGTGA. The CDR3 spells CASSAGQGLGYTF. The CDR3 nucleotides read TGTGCCAGCAGCGCCGGGCAGGGTCTTGGCTACACCTTC.

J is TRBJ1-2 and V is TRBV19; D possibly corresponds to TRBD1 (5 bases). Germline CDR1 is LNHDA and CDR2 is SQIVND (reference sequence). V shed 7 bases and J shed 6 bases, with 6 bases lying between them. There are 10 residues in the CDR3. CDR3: CASKGDGYTF. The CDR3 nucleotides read TGTGCCAGTAAAGGGGATGGCTACACCTTC.

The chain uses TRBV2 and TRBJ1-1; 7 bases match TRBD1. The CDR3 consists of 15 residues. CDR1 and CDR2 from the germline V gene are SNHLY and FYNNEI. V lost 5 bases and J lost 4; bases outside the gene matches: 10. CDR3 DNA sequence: TGTGCCAGCAGTTCACAGGGGACCCCGGGCACTGAAGCTTTCTTT. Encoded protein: CASSSQGTPGTEAFF.

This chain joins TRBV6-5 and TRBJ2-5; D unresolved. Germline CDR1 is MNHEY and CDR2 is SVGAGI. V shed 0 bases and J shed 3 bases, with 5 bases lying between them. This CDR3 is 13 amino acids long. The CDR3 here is CASSYSSEETQYF. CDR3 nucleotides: TGTGCCAGCAGTTACTCGTCAGAAGAGACCCAGTACTTC.

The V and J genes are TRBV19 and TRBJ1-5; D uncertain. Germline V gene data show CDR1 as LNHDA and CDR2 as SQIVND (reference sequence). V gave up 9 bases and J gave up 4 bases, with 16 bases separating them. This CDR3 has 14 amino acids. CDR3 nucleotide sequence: TGTGCCAGCGCGGCCGGGTCCGGGAATCAGCCCCAGCATTTT. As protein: CASAAGSGNQPQHF.

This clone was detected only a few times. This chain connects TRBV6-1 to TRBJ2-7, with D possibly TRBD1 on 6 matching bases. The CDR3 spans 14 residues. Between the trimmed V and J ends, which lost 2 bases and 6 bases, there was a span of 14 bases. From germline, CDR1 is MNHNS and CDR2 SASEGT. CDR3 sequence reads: CASSELTGSGEQYF. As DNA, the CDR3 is TGTGCCAGCAGTGAACTCACAGGGAGCGGCGAGCAGTACTTC.

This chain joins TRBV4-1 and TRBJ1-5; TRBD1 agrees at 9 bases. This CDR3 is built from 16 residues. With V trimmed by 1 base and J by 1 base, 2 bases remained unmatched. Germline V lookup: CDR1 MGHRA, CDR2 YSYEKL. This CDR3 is CASSQVGTGSNQPQHF. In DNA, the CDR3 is TGCGCCAGCAGCCAAGTGGGGACAGGGAGCAATCAGCCCCAGCATTTT.

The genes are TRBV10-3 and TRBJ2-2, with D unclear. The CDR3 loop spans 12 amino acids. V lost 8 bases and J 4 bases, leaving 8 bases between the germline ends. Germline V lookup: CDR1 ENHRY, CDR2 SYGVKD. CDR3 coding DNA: TGTGCCATCCGCGGCCTCACCGGGGAGCTGTTTTTT. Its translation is CAIRGLTGELFF.

The CDR3 loop is CASSYGTGHGSNEKLFF. CDR3 bases: TGTGCCAGCAGTTACGGAACGGGACACGGTTCTAATGAAAAACTGTTTTTT. The chain links TRBV6-2 or TRBV6-3 to TRBJ1-4, with D perhaps TRBD1 (6 bases). V was shortened by 2 bases and J by 3 bases, with 16 bases between the two germline ends. This CDR3 spans 17 amino acids. Germline loops: CDR1 MNHEY, CDR2 SVGEGT.

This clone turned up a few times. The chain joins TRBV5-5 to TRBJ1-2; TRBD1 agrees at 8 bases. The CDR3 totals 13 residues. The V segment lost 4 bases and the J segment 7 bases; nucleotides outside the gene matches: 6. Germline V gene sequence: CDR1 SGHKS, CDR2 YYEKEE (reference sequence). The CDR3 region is CASSTDRGSGYTF. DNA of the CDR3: TGTGCCAGCAGCACCGACAGGGGCTCTGGCTACACCTTC.

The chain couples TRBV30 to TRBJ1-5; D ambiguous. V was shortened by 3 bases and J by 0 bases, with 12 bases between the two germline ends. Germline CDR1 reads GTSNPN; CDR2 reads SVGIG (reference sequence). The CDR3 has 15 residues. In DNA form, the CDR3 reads TGTGCCTGGAGCCGAGAGAGTTATAGCAATCAGCCCCAGCATTTT. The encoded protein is CAWSRESYSNQPQHF.

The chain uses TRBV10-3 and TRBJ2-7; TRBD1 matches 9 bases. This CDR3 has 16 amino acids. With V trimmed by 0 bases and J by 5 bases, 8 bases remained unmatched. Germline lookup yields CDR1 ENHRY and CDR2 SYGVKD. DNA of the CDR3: TGTGCCATCAGTGAGTCGCAGGGACAGGGTGTCCACGAGCAGTACTTC. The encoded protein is CAISESQGQGVHEQYF.

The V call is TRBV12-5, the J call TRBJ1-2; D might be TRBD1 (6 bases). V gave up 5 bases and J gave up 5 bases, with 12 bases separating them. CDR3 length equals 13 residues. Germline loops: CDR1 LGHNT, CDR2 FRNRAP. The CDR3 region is CASGPGVGYGYTF. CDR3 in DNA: TGTGCTAGTGGTCCAGGGGTTGGATATGGCTACACCTTC.

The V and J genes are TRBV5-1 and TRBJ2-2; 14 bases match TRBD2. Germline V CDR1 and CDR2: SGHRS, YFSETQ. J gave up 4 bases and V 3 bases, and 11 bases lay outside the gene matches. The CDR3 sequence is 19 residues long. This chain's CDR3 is CASSSSGTSGSIVTGELFF. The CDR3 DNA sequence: TGCGCCAGCAGCTCGTCCGGGACTAGCGGGAGTATTGTCACCGGGGAGCTGTTTTTT.

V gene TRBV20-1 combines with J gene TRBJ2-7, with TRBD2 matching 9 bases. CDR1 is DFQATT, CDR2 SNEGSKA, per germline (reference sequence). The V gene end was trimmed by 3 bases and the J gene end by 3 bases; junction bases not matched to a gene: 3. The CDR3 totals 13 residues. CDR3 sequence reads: CSASLREGYEQYF. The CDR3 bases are TGCAGTGCTAGTCTGCGGGAGGGCTACGAGCAGTACTTC.

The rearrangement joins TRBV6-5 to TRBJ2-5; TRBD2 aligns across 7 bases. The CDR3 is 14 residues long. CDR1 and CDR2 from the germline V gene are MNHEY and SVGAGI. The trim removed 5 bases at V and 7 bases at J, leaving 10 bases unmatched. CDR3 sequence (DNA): TGTGCCAGCAGTCCGCGGGGGACCCGGGGGACCCAGTACTTC. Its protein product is CASSPRGTRGTQYF.

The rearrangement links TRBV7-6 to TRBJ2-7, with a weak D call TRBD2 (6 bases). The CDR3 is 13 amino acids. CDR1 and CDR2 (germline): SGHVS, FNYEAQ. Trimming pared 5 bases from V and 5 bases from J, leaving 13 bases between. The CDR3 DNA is TGTGCCAGCAGCATCGGGGGAGGCAACGAGCAGTACTTC. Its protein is CASSIGGGNEQYF.